A selection of T cell receptor beta chains follows, all from one sample in a study of high-grade serous ovarian cancer treatment subgroups. Assay used: immunoSEQ multiplex PCR; TCRdb lists only in-frame clones, some missing. Of some 5,300 clones listed, around 81% are singletons. Sequenced input: tumor tissue. The receptors were sampled from a human donor with high-grade serous ovarian cancer. CDR3s include the opening cysteine and the closing phenylalanine or tryptophan. Each record gives: J gene, V gene, CDR3 length, CDR3 protein.

TRBJ2-3 TRBV4-3 16 CASSQDSGSDKDTQYF
TRBJ2-7 TRBV4-3 16 CASSQDGLARLYEQYF
TRBJ1-2 TRBV2 13 CASSDHGNYGYTF
TRBJ1-4 TRBV29-1 13 CSARGGTNEKLFF
TRBJ2-3 TRBV4-1 15 CASSQDQGKTDTQYF
TRBJ1-6 TRBV12-5 13 CASGLLRDSPLHF
TRBJ1-5 TRBV5-6 14 CASSLRGRNQPQHF
TRBJ1-1 TRBV7-3 14 CASSLNGQHTEAFF
TRBJ2-1 TRBV27 14 CASRLRQGYNEQFF
TRBJ1-3 TRBV30 12 CAWKFPGNTIYF
TRBJ1-4 TRBV14 20 CASSQDARTDFSTTNEKLFF
TRBJ1-6 TRBV4-3 15 CASSPVGQGASPLHF
TRBJ1-1 TRBV11-3 13 CASSYGQGTEAFF
TRBJ2-5 TRBV7-9 15 CASSLLGQVGETQYF
TRBJ2-2 TRBV28 13 CASSGQNTGELFF
TRBJ2-6 TRBV5-4 16 CASSLVRRTGANVLTF
TRBJ2-3 TRBV19 16 CASSIGFGQGADTQYF
TRBJ2-2 TRBV10-1 14 CASSASGNTGELFF
TRBJ1-6 TRBV19 18 CASSIRARLTGYNSPLHF
TRBJ2-1 TRBV18 14 CASSPQASGNEQFF
TRBJ1-1 TRBV19 15 CATRPGTGSNTEAFF
TRBJ1-3 TRBV2 12 CASSVTGNTIYF
TRBJ2-1 TRBV14 18 CASSQDIVRGYTYNEQFF
TRBJ1-1 TRBV20-1 11 CSAPGPDEAFF
TRBJ1-6 TRBV19 14 CASSTEGQGSPLHF
TRBJ1-3 TRBV10-2 15 CASSESPLEGNTIYF
TRBJ2-7 TRBV7-2 14 CASSLHKGSYEQYF
TRBJ1-4 TRBV6-1 14 CASSVSGANEKLFF
TRBJ2-3 TRBV4-3 16 CASSQDTGVDRDTQYF
TRBJ1-1 TRBV6-5 13 CASIRTGDGEAFF
TRBJ1-5 TRBV5-5 14 CASSLVIKGQPQHF
TRBJ2-3 TRBV4-3 15 CASSQDNRQGDTQYF
TRBJ1-5 TRBV10-3 13 CAIKDRDDQPQHF
TRBJ1-2 TRBV7-2 15 CASSLAALPNYGYTF
TRBJ1-1 TRBV29-1 13 CSVEGTDNTEAFF
TRBJ2-3 TRBV7-2 15 CASGGWTSGTDTQYF
TRBJ2-5 TRBV19 15 CASSPTTGWGETQYF
TRBJ1-4 TRBV6-1 15 CASSEASPGETRLFF
TRBJ2-5 TRBV18 14 CASSSPRLQETQYF
TRBJ1-1 TRBV5-6 17 CASSLEEGTGGWPEAFF
TRBJ1-2 TRBV4-1 15 CASSPIGTANYGYTF
TRBJ2-7 TRBV2 14 CASSELRGLDEQYF
TRBJ1-1 TRBV19 13 CASSMTAGTEAFF
TRBJ1-1 TRBV28 16 CASSLGGAPRNTEAFF
TRBJ1-1 TRBV5-1 13 CASSFTGGVEAFF
TRBJ1-5 TRBV4-1 15 CASSLRTGGNQPQHF
TRBJ2-5 TRBV4-1 14 CASSLRQGGETQYF
TRBJ1-1 TRBV4-3 15 CASSQDRGLNTEAFF
TRBJ2-7 TRBV5-6 14 CASSLDIDTYEQYF
TRBJ2-3 TRBV27 14 CASTGLGTADTQYF
TRBJ2-2 TRBV19 15 CASSIGAVGTGELFF
TRBJ2-7 TRBV7-6 17 CASSPNRGQGVFNEQYF
TRBJ2-7 TRBV5-1 16 CASSLFWIGQIYEQYF
TRBJ2-1 TRBV29-1 10 CSVDLDEQFF
TRBJ1-4 TRBV18 13 CASSGRLNEKLFF
TRBJ2-5 TRBV5-5 13 CASSLGRLETQYF
TRBJ1-2 TRBV5-8 18 CASSLGVVRRSPSYGYTF
TRBJ1-1 TRBV18 15 CASSPPMGVNTEAFF
TRBJ2-5 TRBV7-6 16 CASSPYGGARSETQYF
TRBJ2-3 TRBV7-6 16 CASSLGGSGGSDTQYF